Given below is one TCR beta chain in context. Clones were read by immunoSEQ multiplex PCR, and TCRdb kept only the in-frame ones, dropping some. The sample lists around 50,000 clones; roughly 80% were seen once. This record belongs to a study of PD-L1 blockade in urothelial cancer. V lost 4 bases and J lost 6; bases outside the gene matches: 2. Germline V gene data show CDR1 as SGHNT and CDR2 as YYREEE (reference sequence). This CDR3 region has 15 residues. The time point: pretreatment peripheral blood. The receptor comes from a man aged 45-60 years with urothelial cancer. Sequencing used PBMCs, obtained around atezolizumab (anti-PD-L1) treatment. The chain couples TRBV5-4 to TRBJ2-2, with TRBD2 matching 14 bases. This chain's CDR3 is CASSPGLAGAGELFF. The CDR3 bases are TGTGCCAGCAGCCCGGGACTAGCGGGAGCCGGGGAGCTGTTTTTT.